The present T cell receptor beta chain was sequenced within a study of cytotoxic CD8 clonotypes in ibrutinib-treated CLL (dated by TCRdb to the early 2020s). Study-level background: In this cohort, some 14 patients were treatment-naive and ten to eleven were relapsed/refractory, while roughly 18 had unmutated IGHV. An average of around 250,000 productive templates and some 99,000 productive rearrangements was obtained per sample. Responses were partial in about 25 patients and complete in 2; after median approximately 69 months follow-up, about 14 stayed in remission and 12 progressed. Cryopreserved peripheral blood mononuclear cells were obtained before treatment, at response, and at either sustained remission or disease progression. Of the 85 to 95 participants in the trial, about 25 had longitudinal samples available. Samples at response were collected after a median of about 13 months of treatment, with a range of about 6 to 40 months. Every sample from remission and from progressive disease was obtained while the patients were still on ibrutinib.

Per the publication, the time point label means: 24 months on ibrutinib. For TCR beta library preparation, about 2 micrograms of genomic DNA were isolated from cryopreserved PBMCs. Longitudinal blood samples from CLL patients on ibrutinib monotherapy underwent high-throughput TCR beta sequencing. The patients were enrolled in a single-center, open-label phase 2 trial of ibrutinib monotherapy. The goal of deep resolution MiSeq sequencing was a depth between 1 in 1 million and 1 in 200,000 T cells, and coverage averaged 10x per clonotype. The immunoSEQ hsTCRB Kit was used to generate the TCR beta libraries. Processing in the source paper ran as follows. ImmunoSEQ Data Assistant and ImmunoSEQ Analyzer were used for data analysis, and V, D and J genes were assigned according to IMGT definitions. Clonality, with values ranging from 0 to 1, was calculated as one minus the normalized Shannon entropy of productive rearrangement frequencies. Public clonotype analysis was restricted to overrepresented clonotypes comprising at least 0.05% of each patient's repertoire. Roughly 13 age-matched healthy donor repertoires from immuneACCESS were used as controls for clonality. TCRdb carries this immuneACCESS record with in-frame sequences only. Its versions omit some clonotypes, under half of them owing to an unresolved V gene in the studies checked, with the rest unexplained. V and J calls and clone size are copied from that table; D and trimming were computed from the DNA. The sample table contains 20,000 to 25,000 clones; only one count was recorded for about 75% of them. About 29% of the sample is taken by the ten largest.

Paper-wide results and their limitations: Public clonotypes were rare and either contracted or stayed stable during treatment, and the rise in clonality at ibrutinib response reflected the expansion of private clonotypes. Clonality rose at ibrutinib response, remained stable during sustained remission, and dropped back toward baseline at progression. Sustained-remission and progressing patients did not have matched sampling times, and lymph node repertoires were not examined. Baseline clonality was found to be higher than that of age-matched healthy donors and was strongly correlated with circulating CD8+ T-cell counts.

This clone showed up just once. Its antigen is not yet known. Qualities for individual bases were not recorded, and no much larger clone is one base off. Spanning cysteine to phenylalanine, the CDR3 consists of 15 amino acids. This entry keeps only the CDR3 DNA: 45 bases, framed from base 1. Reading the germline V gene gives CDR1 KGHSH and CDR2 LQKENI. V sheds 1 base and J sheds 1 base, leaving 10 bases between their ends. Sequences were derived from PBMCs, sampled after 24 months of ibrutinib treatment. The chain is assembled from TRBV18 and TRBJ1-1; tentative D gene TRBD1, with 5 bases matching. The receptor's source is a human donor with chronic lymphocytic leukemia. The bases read TGTGCCAGCTCACCACTGGGACCGTCGAACACTGAAGCTTTCTTT. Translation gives CASSPLGPSNTEAFF.